This T cell receptor beta chain came from a study of tumor T cells in aggressive B-cell lymphoma. This table comes from immunoSEQ multiplex PCR, and its TCRdb copy is limited to in-frame clones, with some not included. The repertoire holds about 5,600 clones, with 70% to 85% as singletons. Germline trimming cut 4 bases from V and 2 bases from J; bases unmatched to any gene: 10. CDR3 length equals 16 residues. CDR1 and CDR2 from the germline V gene are SGDLS and YYNGEE. The TCR comes from an adult with diffuse large B cell lymphoma. Material: tumor tissue. This sequence joins TRBV9 and TRBJ1-2; the match to TRBD1 covers 8 bases. CDR3 coding DNA: TGTGCCAGCAGCTCCCGGGACAGGTTGGGCAACTATGGCTACACCTTC. As protein: CASSSRDRLGNYGYTF.